This is a list of T cell receptor beta chains from one sample in a study of T cell repertoires in cytomegalovirus infection. TCRdb reprocessed the reads with MiXCR, giving one entry per CDR3 protein. The table has over 200,000 distinct CDR3 sequences, roughly an eighth seen once. Sequencing was done on a sample of PBMCs. Receptors were obtained from a human donor in good health (CMV status not recorded). Some clones in this sample may be carry-over from other donors' samples. Both conserved end residues are part of each CDR3. The D gene is left open where the match is weak.

V gene	D gene	J gene	CDR3 protein
TRBV10-1	-	TRBJ1-2	CASSQQRNYGYTF
TRBV6-2/TRBV6-3	TRBD2	TRBJ2-3	CASRWASGTDTQYF
TRBV9	-	TRBJ1-1	CASSVGGLQGPRSGAFF
TRBV12-3/TRBV12-4	-	TRBJ2-6	CASSFLFSLQPSSGANVLTF
TRBV12-3/TRBV12-4	-	TRBJ1-6	CASSRRTDNNSPLHF
TRBV20-1	-	TRBJ2-3	CSARVGAGDTQYF
TRBV15	-	TRBJ1-5	CATSRGGLNQPQHF
TRBV6-2/TRBV6-3	-	TRBJ1-6	CASSSDTRYNSPLHF
TRBV6-1	TRBD2	TRBJ2-1	CASSERWEGNEQFF
TRBV6-2/TRBV6-3	-	TRBJ2-1	CASSQRLIRDNEQFF
TRBV4-3	TRBD1	TRBJ1-6	CASSQNRGFNSPLHF
TRBV9	TRBD2	TRBJ2-1	CASSVESSGGYNEQFF
TRBV5-6	-	TRBJ2-7	CASSVYRVPSYEQYF
TRBV5-4	TRBD1	TRBJ1-1	CASSVLDRVDTEAFF
TRBV7-3	-	TRBJ1-1	CATAGARVTEAFF
TRBV7-2	-	TRBJ1-5	CASSSLGGYSNQPQHF
TRBV27	-	TRBJ2-7	CASSLAGGIEEQYF
TRBV4-2	TRBD2	TRBJ2-7	CASSQATGGGSYEQYF
TRBV6-2/TRBV6-3	TRBD1	TRBJ2-7	CASSLPPDRPSYEQYF
TRBV6-5	-	TRBJ2-5	CASSPTTYQETQYF
TRBV7-9	TRBD1	TRBJ1-5	CASSPGTGHQPQHF
TRBV12-3/TRBV12-4	-	TRBJ2-2	CASSLEVAGTGELFF
TRBV28	TRBD1	TRBJ2-1	CASSAGTGANEQFF
TRBV25-1	-	TRBJ1-1	CASIGPVNTEAFF
TRBV29-1	TRBD1	TRBJ2-5	CSVRQGQETQYF
TRBV29-1	-	TRBJ2-3	CSVALRAASTDTQYF
TRBV18	-	TRBJ1-4	CASSPGTQNEKLFF
TRBV7-2	TRBD2	TRBJ2-1	CASSFQAGGLYNEQFF
TRBV20-1	-	TRBJ2-7	CSAMTLISYEQYF
TRBV4-1	-	TRBJ1-6	CASSQDLGSVSPLHF
TRBV5-5	TRBD1	TRBJ2-7	CASSLVGTGGGYF
TRBV7-6	TRBD1	TRBJ1-6	CASSLFPRDRHSPLHF
TRBV7-8	TRBD2	TRBJ2-1	CASSPVLAGAYNEQFF
TRBV12-3/TRBV12-4	-	TRBJ2-1	CASRPNSSPSYEQFF
TRBV6-5	TRBD1	TRBJ2-5	CASSYWVGTVSKVETQYF
TRBV7-6	-	TRBJ2-1	CASSLSSEKQFF
TRBV6-2/TRBV6-3	-	TRBJ2-7	CASSYSGSSYEQYF
TRBV10-3	-	TRBJ1-4	CAISETSTNEKLFF
TRBV10-3	TRBD2	TRBJ2-1	CAISERLAGRNEQFF
TRBV10-2	TRBD2	TRBJ2-5	CASSGELAGAGKKTQYF
TRBV7-2	-	TRBJ2-7	CASSFKPWDGSSYEQYF
TRBV11-2	-	TRBJ2-2	CASSPFHSANTGELFF
TRBV23-1	TRBD1	TRBJ2-7	CASSQWSDRGHEQYF
TRBV7-2	TRBD2	TRBJ2-5	CASSPQAGVGETQYF
TRBV7-2	-	TRBJ2-7	CASSRPGARDRFSYEQYF
TRBV7-9	-	TRBJ2-1	CASSFIPMQFF
TRBV12-3/TRBV12-4	-	TRBJ1-5	CASSPHNQPQHF
TRBV18	-	TRBJ1-6	CASSPVGQGNSPLHF
TRBV2	TRBD2	TRBJ2-3	CASRRTSGLTDTQYF
TRBV7-6	-	TRBJ2-5	CASSLTHQETQYF